Listed here is a single TCR beta chain. This PCR relied on a set of 60 Vbeta primers and 13 Jbeta primers. Using immunoSEQ multiplex PCR, the repertoire was profiled, and TCRdb retains in-frame clones only, with some absent. The data show about 100,000 clones, over 75% seen once. This CDR3 has 13 amino acids. V dropped 7 bases and J dropped 5 bases, with 11 bases sitting between them. In germline, CDR1 is MNHEY, CDR2 SVGAGI. The sample originates from a study of cytomegalovirus exposure and HLA in healthy donors. The sample was PBMCs. The chain employs TRBV6-5 and TRBJ2-2, with unresolved D. The clonotype comes from a woman in her late teens or twenties in good health and CMV-seropositive. The CDR3 region has the DNA TGTGCCAGCACCAAACACATTACCGGGGAGCTGTTTTTT. Amino acid sequence: CASTKHITGELFF.